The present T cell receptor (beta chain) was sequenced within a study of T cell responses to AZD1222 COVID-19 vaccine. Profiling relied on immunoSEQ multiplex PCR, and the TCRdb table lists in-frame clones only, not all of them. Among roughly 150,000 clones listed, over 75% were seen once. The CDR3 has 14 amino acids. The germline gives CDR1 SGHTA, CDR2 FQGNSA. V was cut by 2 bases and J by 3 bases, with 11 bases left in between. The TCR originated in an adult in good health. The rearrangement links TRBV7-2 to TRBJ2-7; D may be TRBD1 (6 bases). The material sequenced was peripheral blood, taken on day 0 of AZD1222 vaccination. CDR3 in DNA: TGTGCCAGCAGCTTAATAGGGACAAACTACGAGCAGTACTTC. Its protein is CASSLIGTNYEQYF.